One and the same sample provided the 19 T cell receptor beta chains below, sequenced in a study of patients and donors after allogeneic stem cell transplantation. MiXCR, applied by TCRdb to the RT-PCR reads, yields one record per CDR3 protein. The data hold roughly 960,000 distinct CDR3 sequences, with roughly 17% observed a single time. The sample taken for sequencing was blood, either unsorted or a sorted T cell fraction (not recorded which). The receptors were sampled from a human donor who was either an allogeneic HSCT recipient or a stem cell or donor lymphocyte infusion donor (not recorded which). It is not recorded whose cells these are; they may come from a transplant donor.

The CDR3 here is CSVEGTVYGYTF. CDR3 sequence (DNA): TGCAGCGTTGAAGGGACGGTCTATGGCTACACCTTC. The rearrangement uses TRBV29-1 and TRBJ1-2; no reliable D call. Trimming cost V 1 base and J 4 bases, with 7 bases left between them. CDR3 length: 12 residues. Germline V gives CDR1 SQVTM, CDR2 ANQGSEA. The full variable domain, completed using reference TRBV29-1 and TRBJ1-2, is SAVISQKPSRDICQRGTSLTIQCQVDSQVTMMFWYRQQPGQSLTLIATANQGSEATYESGFVIDKFPISRPNLTFSTLTVSNMSPEDSSIYLCSVEGTVYGYTFGSGTRLTVV.

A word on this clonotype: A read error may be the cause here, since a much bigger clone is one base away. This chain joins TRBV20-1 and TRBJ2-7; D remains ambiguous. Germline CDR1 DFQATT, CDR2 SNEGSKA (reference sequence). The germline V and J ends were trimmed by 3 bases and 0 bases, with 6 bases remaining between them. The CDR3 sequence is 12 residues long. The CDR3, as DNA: TGCAGTGCTAGGTACAGCTCCTACGAGCAGTACTTC. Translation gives CSARYSSYEQYF.

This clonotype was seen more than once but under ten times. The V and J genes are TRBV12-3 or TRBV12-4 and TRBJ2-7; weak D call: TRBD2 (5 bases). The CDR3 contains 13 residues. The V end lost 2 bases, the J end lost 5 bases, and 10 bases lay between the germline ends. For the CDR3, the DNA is TGTGCCAGCAGTTTAATCCTAGCTCACGAGCAGTACTTC. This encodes CASSLILAHEQYF.

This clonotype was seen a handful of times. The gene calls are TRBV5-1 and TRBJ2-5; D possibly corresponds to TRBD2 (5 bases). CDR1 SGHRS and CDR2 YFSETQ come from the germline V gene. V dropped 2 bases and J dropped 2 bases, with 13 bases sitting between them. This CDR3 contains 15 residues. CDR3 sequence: CASSFEGPEQETQYF. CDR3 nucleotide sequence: TGCGCCAGCAGCTTTGAGGGCCCGGAACAAGAGACCCAGTACTTC.

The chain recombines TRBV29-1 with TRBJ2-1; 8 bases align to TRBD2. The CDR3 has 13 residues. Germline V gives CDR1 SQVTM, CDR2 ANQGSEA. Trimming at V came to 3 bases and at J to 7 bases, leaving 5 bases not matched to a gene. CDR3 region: CSVDQRGKNEQFF. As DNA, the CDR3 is TGCAGCGTTGACCAGCGGGGGAAGAATGAGCAGTTCTTC.

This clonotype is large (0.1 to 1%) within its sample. CDR3 loop: CASTPGDLAYEQYF. For the CDR3, the DNA is TGTGCCAGCACCCCCGGGGACTTGGCCTACGAGCAGTACTTC. The V call is TRBV9, the J call TRBJ2-7; tentatively, D is TRBD2 (6 bases). The CDR3 spans 14 residues. V dropped 6 bases and J dropped 2 bases, with 15 bases sitting between them. From germline, CDR1 is SGDLS and CDR2 YYNGEE.

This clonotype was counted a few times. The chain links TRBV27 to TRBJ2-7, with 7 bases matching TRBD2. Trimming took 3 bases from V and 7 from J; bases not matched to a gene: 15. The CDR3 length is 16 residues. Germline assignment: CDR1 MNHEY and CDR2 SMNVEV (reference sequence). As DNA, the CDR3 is TGTGCCAGCAGTTTTGGTTCTGCGGCGGGGGAAGGGGAGCAGTACTTC. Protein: CASSFGSAAGEGEQYF.

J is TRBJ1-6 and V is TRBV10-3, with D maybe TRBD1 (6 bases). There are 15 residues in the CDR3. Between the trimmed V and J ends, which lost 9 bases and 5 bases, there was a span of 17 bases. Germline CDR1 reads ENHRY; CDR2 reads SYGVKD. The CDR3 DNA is TGTGCCATTCCCACGGGGGACACAGATAATTCACCCCTCCACTTT. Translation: CAIPTGDTDNSPLHF.

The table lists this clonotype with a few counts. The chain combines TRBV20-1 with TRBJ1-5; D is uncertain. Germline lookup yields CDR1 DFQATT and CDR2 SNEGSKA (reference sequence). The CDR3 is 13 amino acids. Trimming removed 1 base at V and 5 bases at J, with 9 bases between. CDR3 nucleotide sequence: TGCAGTGCTAGAGGGAGGGTAGATCAGCCCCAGCATTTT. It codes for CSARGRVDQPQHF.

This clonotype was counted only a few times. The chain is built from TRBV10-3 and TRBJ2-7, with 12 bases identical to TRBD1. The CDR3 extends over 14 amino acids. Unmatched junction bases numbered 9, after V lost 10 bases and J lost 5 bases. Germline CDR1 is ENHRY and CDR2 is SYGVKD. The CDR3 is CATNSGTGGDEQYF. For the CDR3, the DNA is TGTGCCACTAATTCCGGGACAGGGGGCGACGAGCAGTACTTC.

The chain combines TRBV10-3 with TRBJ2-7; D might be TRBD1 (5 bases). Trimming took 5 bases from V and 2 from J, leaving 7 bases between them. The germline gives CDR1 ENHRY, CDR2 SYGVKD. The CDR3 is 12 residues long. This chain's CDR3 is CAISTDTYEQYF. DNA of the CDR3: TGTGCCATCAGTACGGACACCTACGAGCAGTACTTC.

The CDR3 DNA is TGTGCCAGCAGCGGAGGCACTGGGGCCAACGTCCTGACTTTC. Translating it yields CASSGGTGANVLTF. The chain links TRBV9 to TRBJ2-6; D remains unclear. Germline V gene sequence: CDR1 SGDLS, CDR2 YYNGEE. Trimming took off 3 bases at V and 2 bases at J, with 6 bases between the two ends. CDR3 length: 14 amino acids.

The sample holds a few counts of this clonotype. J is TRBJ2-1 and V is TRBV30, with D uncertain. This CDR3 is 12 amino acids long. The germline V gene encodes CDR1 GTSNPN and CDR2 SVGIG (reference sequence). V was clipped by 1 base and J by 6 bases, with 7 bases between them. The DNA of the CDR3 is TGTGCCTGGAGTGAGGGCAGCAATGAGCAGTTCTTC. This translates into CAWSEGSNEQFF.

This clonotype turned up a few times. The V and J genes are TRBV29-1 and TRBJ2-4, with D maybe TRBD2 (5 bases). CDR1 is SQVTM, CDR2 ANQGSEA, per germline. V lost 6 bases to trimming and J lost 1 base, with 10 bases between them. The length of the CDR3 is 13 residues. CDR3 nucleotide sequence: TGCAGCGTAGAGGGTCGGGCCAAAAACATTCAGTACTTC. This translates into CSVEGRAKNIQYF.

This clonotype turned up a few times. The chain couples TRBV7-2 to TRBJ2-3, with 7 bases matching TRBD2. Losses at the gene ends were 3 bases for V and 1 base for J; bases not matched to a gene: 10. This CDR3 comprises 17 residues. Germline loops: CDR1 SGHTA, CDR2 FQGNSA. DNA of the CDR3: TGTGCCAGCAGCTTTCCTCCGGGACTACCTGGCACAGATACGCAGTATTTT. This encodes CASSFPPGLPGTDTQYF.

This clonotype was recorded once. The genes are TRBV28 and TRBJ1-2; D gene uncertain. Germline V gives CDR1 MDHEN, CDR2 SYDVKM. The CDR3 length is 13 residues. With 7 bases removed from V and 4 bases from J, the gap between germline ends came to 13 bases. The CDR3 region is CASTLASGYGYTF. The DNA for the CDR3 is TGTGCCAGCACCCTGGCGTCCGGCTATGGCTACACCTTC.

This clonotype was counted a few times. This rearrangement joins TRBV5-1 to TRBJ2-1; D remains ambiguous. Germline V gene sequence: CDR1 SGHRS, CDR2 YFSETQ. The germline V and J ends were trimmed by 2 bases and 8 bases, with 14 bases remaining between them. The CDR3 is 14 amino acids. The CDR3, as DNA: TGCGCCAGCAGCTTAGGACCCTTAACAGATGAGCAGTTCTTC. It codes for CASSLGPLTDEQFF.

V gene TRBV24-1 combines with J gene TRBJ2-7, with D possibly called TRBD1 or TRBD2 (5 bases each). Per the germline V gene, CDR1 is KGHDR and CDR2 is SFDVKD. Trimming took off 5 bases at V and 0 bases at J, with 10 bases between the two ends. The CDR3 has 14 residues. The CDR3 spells CATSGAGSSYEQYF. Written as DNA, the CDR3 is TGTGCCACCAGTGGGGCAGGGAGCTCCTACGAGCAGTACTTC.

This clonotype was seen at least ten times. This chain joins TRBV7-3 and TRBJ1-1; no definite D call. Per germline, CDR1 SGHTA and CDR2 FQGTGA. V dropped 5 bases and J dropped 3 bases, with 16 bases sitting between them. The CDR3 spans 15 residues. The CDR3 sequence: CASSPGMTRYTEAFF. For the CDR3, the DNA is TGTGCCAGCAGCCCAGGAATGACTAGGTACACTGAAGCTTTCTTT.